Sequencing of this T cell receptor (beta chain) was carried out in a study of CD8 T cells in ankylosing spondylitis. Whole-study results and caveats: Significantly higher representation of disease-linked clones was reported for matched ankylosing spondylitis synovial fluid. Seemingly characteristic of ankylosing spondylitis blood was a TCR beta motif consisting of about 8 highly homologous variants. As for the disease-linked clones, they showed a CD8+ phenotype and occurred at relatively low frequencies in peripheral blood.

V lost 6 bases and J 8 bases, leaving 25 bases between the germline ends. This CDR3 is built from 16 residues. TCRdb redid the calling of the 5' RACE reads with MiXCR, one entry per CDR3 protein. The sample has some 300,000 distinct CDR3 sequences; less than 25% are singletons. This clonotype has more than one count but fewer than ten. Its antigen remains unknown. The rearrangement uses TRBV12-3 or TRBV12-4 and TRBJ1-2; tentative D call: TRBD1 (5 bases). This clonotype originated in a female donor with ankylosing spondylitis or in good health (not recorded which). The sequenced material came from blood, either unsorted or a sorted T cell fraction (not recorded which). In nucleotides, the CDR3 is TGTGCCAGCAGGCCTCGGGGGGATGCCTATGCAGGAGGCTACACCTTC. This translates into CASRPRGDAYAGGYTF.